These T cell receptor beta chains were read from a single sample in a study of identical twins. From the 5' RACE reads, TCRdb called clonotypes with MiXCR, one entry per CDR3 protein. Of approximately 470,000 distinct CDR3 sequences listed, 12% to 15% are singletons. These data also featured in a second study, about yellow fever vaccine responses in identical twins.

The specimen sequenced was CD4+ T cells sorted from blood. Receptors originate from a woman in her late teens or twenties in good health. The CDR3 runs from the conserved cysteine through the conserved F or W. A D gene is named only where the DNA matches it firmly. Clone size is stated in some rows and not others, as once, few, many or a class when expanded.

V	D	J	size	CDR3	DNA
TRBV20-1	TRBD2	TRBJ2-3	.	CSARAGTSMVTDTQYF	TGCAGTGCTAGAGCAGGGACTAGTATGGTAACAGATACGCAGTATTTT
TRBV20-1	TRBD1	TRBJ2-2	.	CSATGTDGWGTGELFF	TGCAGTGCTACCGGGACAGATGGATGGGGCACCGGGGAGCTGTTTTTT
TRBV10-3	TRBD1	TRBJ2-3	many	CAISVGGQGTDTQYF	TGTGCCATCAGTGTAGGGGGACAGGGTACAGATACGCAGTATTTT
TRBV4-2	.	TRBJ2-5	.	CASRDGVGETQYF	TGTGCCAGCAGGGACGGAGTAGGAGAGACCCAGTACTTC
TRBV20-1	.	TRBJ1-6	.	CSAREALQGNSPLHF	TGCAGTGCTAGAGAGGCCCTACAGGGAAATTCACCCCTCCACTTT
TRBV5-1	TRBD2	TRBJ2-1	many	CASSSFGTKGLGGNEQFF	TGCGCCAGCAGTTCCTTCGGGACTAAGGGCCTCGGTGGGAATGAGCAGTTCTTC
TRBV9	TRBD1	TRBJ2-7	.	CASSVDTGDSYYEQYF	TGTGCCAGCAGCGTAGACACAGGGGATTCCTACTACGAGCAGTACTTC
TRBV9	TRBD1	TRBJ2-7	.	CASSVDRGLGNPGTSEQYF	TGTGCCAGCAGCGTAGACAGGGGCCTTGGAAATCCGGGGACCAGCGAGCAGTACTTC
TRBV6-1	TRBD1	TRBJ1-2	.	CASRETGEDGYTF	TGTGCCAGCAGAGAGACAGGGGAGGATGGCTACACCTTC
TRBV7-2	.	TRBJ2-3	.	CASSPTGNGGITDTQYF	TGTGCCAGCAGTCCTACGGGAAATGGGGGAATCACAGATACGCAGTATTTT
TRBV7-2	TRBD2	TRBJ2-2	few	CASSFRTSGQSTGELFF	TGTGCCAGCAGCTTCCGGACTAGCGGGCAAAGCACCGGGGAGCTGTTTTTT
TRBV5-1	TRBD2	TRBJ2-3	many	CASSRVPSGVSDTQYF	TGCGCCAGCAGCCGTGTGCCTAGCGGGGTCTCAGATACGCAGTATTTT
TRBV28	.	TRBJ1-1	.	CASSSIYTEAFF	TGTGCCAGCAGTTCGATCTACACTGAAGCTTTCTTT
TRBV5-1	.	TRBJ1-1	few	CASSFQTENTEAFF	TGCGCCAGCAGCTTCCAAACAGAAAACACTGAAGCTTTCTTT
TRBV10-3	TRBD1	TRBJ2-5	few	CAISGSQQGAGETQYF	TGTGCCATCAGTGGTAGTCAACAGGGGGCTGGAGAGACCCAGTACTTC
TRBV5-1	TRBD1	TRBJ2-1	.	CASRTSGTGNHEQFF	TGCGCCAGCAGAACTTCCGGGACAGGAAACCATGAGCAGTTCTTC
TRBV27	TRBD2	TRBJ2-3	few	CASSIGLAGAVTDTQYF	TGTGCCAGCAGTATCGGACTAGCGGGAGCGGTCACAGATACGCAGTATTTT
TRBV29-1	.	TRBJ1-2	many	CSVGGGSYTF	TGCAGCGTTGGAGGAGGAAGCTACACCTTC
TRBV12-3/TRBV12-4	.	TRBJ2-5	many	CASSISLAQYF	TGTGCCAGCAGTATTAGTCTGGCCCAGTACTTC
TRBV20-1	TRBD2	TRBJ2-2	few	CSAGGTSGRGYTGELFF	TGCAGTGCTGGGGGGACTAGCGGGAGAGGGTACACCGGGGAGCTGTTTTTT